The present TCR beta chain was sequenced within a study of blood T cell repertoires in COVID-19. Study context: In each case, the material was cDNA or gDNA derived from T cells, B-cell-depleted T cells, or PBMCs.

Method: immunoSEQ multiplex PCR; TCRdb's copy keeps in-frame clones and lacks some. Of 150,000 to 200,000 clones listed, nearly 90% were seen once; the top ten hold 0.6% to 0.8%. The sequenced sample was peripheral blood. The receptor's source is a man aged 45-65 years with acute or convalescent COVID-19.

The CDR3 DNA follows: TGTGCCAGCAGTCACGGGGGCTACGAGCAGTACGTC. Its protein product is CASSHGGYEQYV. The chain recombines TRBV6-2 or TRBV6-3 with TRBJ2-7, with a possible D match to TRBD2 (6 bases). The ends were cut back, 5 bases at V and 3 bases at J, with 8 bases in the middle. CDR3 size: 12 residues. Germline CDR1 reads MNHEY; CDR2 reads SVGEGT.